The sequence of this TCR beta chain was determined in a study of CD8+CD57+ T cells in acquired aplastic anemia (dated by TCRdb to between 2017 and 2018). Turning to the overall study: A mean of about 3.2 ug of DNA, ranging from roughly 0.18 to 30 ug, was extracted from sorted CD4+ and CD8+ cells. What the authors observed across the whole study: Although 25 to 30 CD8+ CDR3 sequences were shared by patients and controls, these sequences appeared highly expressed in patients and within the immunodominant clones of patients. No significant difference in CD8+ Simpson's diversity was found between patients and healthy controls (P=0.060).

Note on this clonotype: Its antigen is not yet known. It has no much larger one-base neighbor in the sample; base qualities were not kept.

Profiling of TCR beta VDJ combinations and CDR3 sequences used genomic DNA as the template. An Illumina HiSeq 2000 was the platform used for TCR repertoire sequencing. Per the original workflow: Repertoires were assessed using TRBV/TRBJ rearrangement plots, CDR3 size and DJ length profiles, and Simpson's diversity index. The most abundant DNA sequence in the deep sequencing data was defined as the immunodominant clone. CDR3 amino acid sequences were checked for sharing between subjects and were compared against published repertoires and the VDJdb database. TCRdb trimmed the raw reads at Q25, called clones with MiXCR and kept productive beta chains. Identical CDR3 protein sequences are pooled into one entry, listed with their most common genes and DNA. These V and J calls are TCRdb output, not the study's own analysis. This sample lists about 190,000 distinct CDR3 sequences; around 65% were detected once. 46% of the sample is taken by the ten largest.

The study deep-sequenced TCR repertoires of sorted CD4+ and CD8+ blood T cells from severe aplastic anemia patients and healthy subjects. Ficoll-Paque density gradient centrifugation was used to isolate peripheral blood mononuclear cells. Before DNA extraction, CD4+ and CD8+ T cells were sorted by FACS or by magnetic beads. This sequence originates from a human donor with severe aplastic anemia or a healthy control (not recorded which). Sample: sorted CD4+, CD8+, or CD8+CD57+ T cells (not recorded which) from PBMCs.

The CDR3 is CSASTGGNSPLHF. The base sequence is TGCAGTGCTAGTACAGGGGGTAATTCACCCCTCCACTTT. Recombination joined TRBV20-1 with TRBJ1-6; the junction holds 8 bases that match TRBD1. V loses 3 bases at its end and J loses 6 bases; junction bases beyond the gene matches: 1. From the germline V gene (reference sequence), CDR1 is DFQATT and CDR2 is SNEGSKA. Including the terminal cysteine and phenylalanine, the CDR3 comprises 13 residues. The retained sequence is limited to the CDR3, 39 bases, with the frame set at the first base.